Below, 5 T cell receptor beta chains from the same sample are listed, as sequenced in a study of shared T cell receptors in the human thymus. Sequencing used immunoSEQ multiplex PCR; TCRdb keeps in-frame clones, though not all of them. The repertoire consists of about 610,000 clones, with approximately 88% occurring once and the leading ten covering over 0.008%. Separately, the same data were catalogued under a study of human thymus T cells.

What was sequenced was thymocytes. The receptors shown here come from a boy under two years old with a congenital heart defect.

This chain joins TRBV7-2 and TRBJ2-3; TRBD2 matches at 7 bases. The germline CDR1 and CDR2 sequences are SGHTA and FQGNSA. The V gene end was trimmed by 1 base and the J gene end by 2 bases; junction bases not matched to a gene: 9. The CDR3 extends over 17 amino acids. The CDR3 loop is CASSLVSGGLSTDTQYF. In nucleotides, the CDR3 is TGTGCCAGCAGCTTAGTATCGGGAGGACTTTCCACAGATACGCAGTATTTT.

The chain is built from TRBV27 and TRBJ2-5; 10 nucleotides align to TRBD2. Losses at the gene ends were 0 bases for V and 2 bases for J; bases not matched to a gene: 6. The CDR3 totals 17 residues. CDR1 and CDR2 from the germline V gene are MNHEY and SMNVEV (reference sequence). The CDR3 bases are TGTGCCAGCAGTTTATCGGCTAGCGGGAGTCGGCAAGAGACCCAGTACTTC. It translates to CASSLSASGSRQETQYF.

The chain has TRBV19 and TRBJ1-2; D ambiguous. Trimming left V 1 base short and J 0 bases short, with 12 bases between. The length of the CDR3 is 16 residues. Germline V gene data show CDR1 as LNHDA and CDR2 as SQIVND (reference sequence). The CDR3 sequence: CASSIGEVSANYGYTF. The CDR3 DNA is TGTGCCAGTAGTATAGGGGAGGTCTCAGCTAACTATGGCTACACCTTC.

This clone was picked up a small number of times. The chain combines TRBV5-8 with TRBJ2-7; the D gene is possibly TRBD1 (5 bases). This CDR3 comprises 14 residues. Germline-derived CDR1 and CDR2 are SGHTS and YDEGEE. Trimming took off 3 bases at V and 3 bases at J, with 13 bases between the two ends. Here the CDR3 reads CASSSQGIGYEQYF. In DNA, the CDR3 is TGTGCCAGCAGCTCTCAGGGAATTGGCTACGAGCAGTACTTC.

The V call is TRBV6-4, the J call TRBJ2-5; perhaps TRBD1 as D (6 bases). CDR3 length: 14 residues. Per the germline V gene, CDR1 is MRHNA and CDR2 is SNTAGT. Trimming stripped 6 bases from V and 5 bases from J, with 16 bases between. The CDR3 DNA is TGTGCCAGCAGCCCACAGGGAGATTCGGAGACCCAGTACTTC. Protein product: CASSPQGDSETQYF.